Listed here is a single TCR beta chain. No antigen is known for it. Germline V gene sequence: CDR1 MNHEY, CDR2 SMNVEV (reference sequence). V was pared by 4 bases and J by 5 bases, with 5 bases between. The CDR3 extends over 11 amino acids. The record originates from a study of Ad26.COV2.S vaccination and SARS-CoV-2 variants. The overall study: Once or twice, 56 days apart, Ad26.COV2.S was delivered intramuscularly. Study-wide findings and caveats: Measurements of TCR breadth and depth may have given underestimates of the total T cell responses. After vaccination, reports described spike-specific CD8+ and CD4+ T cell responses as showing substantial breadth.

Noted treatment: some 20 received Ad26.COV2.S at low or high dose, single or two shots; about 5 received placebo; per-sample allocation not given. Samples analyzed were those drawn on day 63 after the first vaccine or placebo injection. An Ad26 vector expressing Wuhan-strain SARS-CoV-2 spike served as the vaccine. The data were produced by immunoSEQ multiplex PCR, yet TCRdb's version contains in-frame clones alone and is incomplete. The sample records more than 300,000 clones, 70% to 90% being singletons. The clonotype originates from a person aged 18-65 years who received the Ad26.COV2.S COVID-19 vaccine or a placebo. The sample consisted of peripheral blood, taken in a trial of Ad26.COV2.S vaccine versus placebo. The chain couples TRBV27 to TRBJ1-2; D remains ambiguous. For the CDR3, the DNA is TGTGCCAGCAGTTCCGTGTATGGCTACACCTTC. Amino acid sequence: CASSSVYGYTF.